This is a list of T cell receptor beta chains from one sample in a study of blood T cell repertoires in COVID-19. This table comes from immunoSEQ multiplex PCR, and its TCRdb copy is limited to in-frame clones, with some not included. Of 310,000 or so clones detected, around 88% appear once; the ten largest clones hold roughly 6.3%. Material for sequencing was PBMCs or T cells enriched from blood (not recorded which). The receptors were gathered from a woman in her 40s who had recovered from COVID-19. The CDR3 runs from the conserved cysteine through the conserved F or W. A D gene is named only where the DNA matches it firmly. Size values are once, few and many counts, or a class for expanded clones, and some rows have none.

>TRBD2|TRBJ2-7|TRBV28|-
CASSRGGASGSPYEQYF
TGTGCCAGCAGCCGGGGCGGAGCTAGCGGGTCGCCCTACGAGCAGTACTTC
>-|TRBJ1-1|TRBV20-1|few
CSMREDTEAFF
TGCAGCATGAGGGAGGACACTGAAGCTTTCTTT
>TRBD1|TRBJ2-1|TRBV4-3|-
CASSRSVTGYVNEQFF
TGCGCCAGCAGCCGATCCGTGACAGGGTATGTAAATGAGCAGTTCTTC
>TRBD2|TRBJ2-5|TRBV27|-
CASSPRTSARQETQYF
TGTGCCAGCAGTCCACGGACTAGCGCGAGACAAGAGACCCAGTACTTC
>TRBD2|TRBJ2-3|TRBV4-1|many
CASSQRPGLAGEDTQYF
TGCGCCAGCAGCCAACGACCCGGACTAGCGGGAGAGGATACGCAGTATTTT
>TRBD2|TRBJ2-3|TRBV7-2|-
CASSLGGSRKNTQYF
TGTGCCAGCAGCTTAGGCGGGAGTAGGAAAAATACGCAGTATTTT
>TRBD1|TRBJ2-1|TRBV7-2|-
CASSLARGRTGAHEQFF
TGTGCCAGCAGCTTAGCGCGAGGCAGGACAGGGGCCCATGAGCAGTTCTTC
>-|TRBJ1-4|TRBV7-2|once
CASSLGAFNEKLFF
TGTGCCAGCAGCTTAGGAGCCTTCAATGAAAAACTGTTTTTT
>-|TRBJ2-6|TRBV21-1|-
CASNSDRISGANVLTF
TGTGCCAGCAATTCGGACAGGATCTCTGGGGCCAACGTCCTGACTTTC
>TRBD1|TRBJ2-7|TRBV5-1|few
CASSFIFSGGAGYEQYF
TGCGCCAGCAGCTTTATTTTCTCAGGGGGCGCTGGCTACGAGCAGTACTTC
>-|TRBJ1-2|TRBV28|-
CASSFRGGGYGYTF
TGTGCCAGCAGTTTCAGGGGTGGAGGCTATGGCTACACCTTC
>-|TRBJ2-1|TRBV28|-
CASSGVRQFF
TGTGCCAGCAGCGGGGTACGCCAGTTCTTC
>TRBD2|TRBJ2-1|TRBV19|-
CASSLRRGGSGAAGRSEQFF
TGTGCCAGTAGTTTAAGACGGGGGGGTAGCGGGGCCGCGGGTCGGTCTGAGCAGTTCTTC
>TRBD2|TRBJ2-7|TRBV7-2|-
CASSLKWGGEQYF
TGTGCCAGCAGCTTAAAGTGGGGGGGTGAGCAGTACTTC
>-|TRBJ2-7|TRBV6-5|-
CASNPGRYEQYF
TGTGCCAGCAATCCAGGGCGCTACGAGCAGTACTTC
>-|TRBJ1-1|TRBV2|-
CASSPGGSDQAFF
TGTGCCAGCAGTCCCGGGGGAAGTGACCAAGCTTTCTTT
>-|TRBJ2-7|TRBV7-2|few
CASSGQPNYEQYF
TGTGCCAGCAGCGGACAGCCCAACTACGAGCAGTACTTC
>TRBD2|TRBJ2-2|TRBV5-4|-
CASSKGLAGGRGGELFF
TGTGCCAGCAGCAAAGGACTAGCGGGAGGTCGCGGCGGGGAGCTGTTTTTT
>-|TRBJ1-2|TRBV28|few
CASTRGEGANYGYTF
TGTGCCAGCACCCGGGGGGAGGGAGCTAACTATGGCTACACCTTC
>TRBD1|TRBJ2-2|TRBV28|-
CASTTGGKNTGELFF
TGTGCCAGCACGACAGGGGGCAAGAACACCGGGGAGCTGTTTTTT
>-|TRBJ1-2|TRBV10-3|-
CAITRPGGGYTF
TGTGCCATCACCCGACCCGGGGGTGGCTACACCTTC
>TRBD2|TRBJ2-1|TRBV27|-
CARGGGDSYNEQFF
TGTGCCAGGGGCGGGGGAGACTCCTACAATGAGCAGTTCTTC
>-|TRBJ2-5|TRBV9|once
CASSEAAGETQYF
TGTGCCAGCAGCGAGGCCGCGGGGGAGACCCAGTACTTC
>-|TRBJ2-3|TRBV7-9|-
CASSPMQSTDTQYF
TGTGCCAGCAGCCCTATGCAATCCACAGATACGCAGTATTTT
>-|TRBJ1-1|TRBV5-3|once
CARRWVVVGTNTEAFF
TGTGCCAGAAGGTGGGTTGTGGTGGGCACGAACACTGAAGCTTTCTTT
>-|TRBJ1-2|TRBV28|-
CASTTTRQWSYTF
TGTGCCAGCACCACAACCAGACAGTGGAGCTACACCTTC
>TRBD1|TRBJ2-7|TRBV30|once
CACQGAVNEQYF
TGTGCCTGCCAGGGGGCTGTAAACGAGCAGTACTTC
>-|TRBJ1-1|TRBV13|-
CASSLGDMNTEAFF
TGTGCCAGCAGCTTAGGGGACATGAACACTGAAGCTTTCTTT
>TRBD1|TRBJ1-2|TRBV29-1|-
CSVEGGQGAYRGYTF
TGCAGCGTTGAAGGGGGGCAGGGGGCTTACCGAGGCTACACCTTC
>TRBD1|TRBJ2-2|TRBV2|-
CASSPGQIPNTGELFF
TGTGCCAGCAGCCCGGGACAGATACCGAACACCGGGGAGCTGTTTTTT
>-|TRBJ1-2|TRBV6-5|-
CASSYSGQGYGYTF
TGTGCCAGCAGTTACTCGGGGCAGGGCTATGGCTACACCTTC
>TRBD2|TRBJ2-7|TRBV27|-
CASSLTGLEVYEQYF
TGTGCCAGCAGTTTAACGGGACTAGAGGTCTACGAGCAGTACTTC
>TRBD1|TRBJ1-1|TRBV9|-
CASSVPGQGDTEAFF
TGTGCCAGCAGCGTACCGGGACAGGGAGACACTGAAGCTTTCTTT
>-|TRBJ2-7|TRBV4-3|once
CASSQDWGPYEQYF
TGCGCCAGCAGCCAAGATTGGGGCCCCTACGAGCAGTACTTC
>TRBD2|TRBJ2-1|TRBV30|-
CAWTRGSGAIYNEQFF
TGTGCCTGGACCCGAGGAAGCGGGGCCATCTACAATGAGCAGTTCTTC
>TRBD2|TRBJ2-1|TRBV19|-
CASSTLAGPSYNEQFF
TGTGCCAGTAGTACCCTAGCGGGCCCCTCCTACAATGAGCAGTTCTTC
>TRBD2|TRBJ2-5|TRBV5-4|-
CASSPGTSGSAETQYF
TGTGCCAGCAGCCCCGGGACTAGCGGGAGCGCGGAGACCCAGTACTTC
>-|TRBJ2-2|TRBV9|-
CASSVEVGRGELFF
TGTGCCAGCAGCGTAGAAGTGGGGCGGGGGGAGCTGTTTTTT
>TRBD2|TRBJ2-1|TRBV7-3|-
CASSLTALAGVGYNEQFF
TGTGCCAGCAGCTTAACGGCCCTAGCGGGAGTAGGGTACAATGAGCAGTTCTTC
>TRBD1|TRBJ1-2|TRBV7-2|-
CASTLTGGDPRSYGYTF
TGTGCCAGCACACTGACAGGGGGCGATCCCCGCAGCTATGGCTACACCTTC
>TRBD1|TRBJ2-5|TRBV25-1|-
CASSADRAERSYF
TGTGCCAGCAGTGCTGACAGGGCTGAGCGCTCCTACTTC
>-|TRBJ2-1|TRBV30|-
CAWSAAQNEQFF
TGTGCCTGGAGTGCCGCCCAGAATGAGCAGTTCTTC
>-|TRBJ1-2|TRBV28|few
CASMGPGNYGYTF
TGTGCCAGCATGGGGCCAGGGAACTATGGCTACACCTTC
>-|TRBJ1-4|TRBV27|-
CASKPRVDSPLEKLFF
TGTGCCAGCAAGCCCCGTGTGGACAGCCCCCTAGAAAAACTGTTTTTT
>TRBD2|TRBJ2-3|TRBV18|-
CASSPSPTSGRTDTQYF
TGTGCCAGCTCACCATCACCGACTAGCGGTAGGACAGATACGCAGTATTTT
>-|TRBJ1-1|TRBV9|-
CASSGGGTEAFF
TGTGCCAGCAGCGGGGGAGGCACTGAAGCTTTCTTT
>-|TRBJ2-7|TRBV7-2|few
CASSSRSSGSPLYEQYF
TGTGCCAGCAGCTCCCGGTCAAGCGGCTCCCCCCTCTACGAGCAGTACTTC
>TRBD2|TRBJ2-1|TRBV5-4|-
CASSLLAGGPNEQFF
TGTGCCAGCAGCTTGCTAGCGGGAGGCCCAAATGAGCAGTTCTTC
>-|TRBJ2-1|TRBV7-6|-
CASSTPPGTYNEQFF
TGTGCCAGCAGCACCCCACCAGGAACCTACAATGAGCAGTTCTTC
>-|TRBJ2-1|TRBV7-9|few
CASSFSSREVF
TGTGCCAGCAGCTTTAGTTCCAGGGAGGTCTTC
>-|TRBJ1-5|TRBV28|-
CASSRGNLSNQPQHF
TGTGCCAGCAGTCGCGGGAACCTTAGCAATCAGCCCCAGCATTTT
>-|TRBJ1-2|TRBV7-9|-
CASSSTPYGYTF
TGTGCCAGCAGCTCAACACCCTATGGCTACACCTTC
>-|TRBJ2-5|TRBV2|few
CASSPFEAQETQYF
TGTGCCAGCAGTCCCTTTGAGGCCCAAGAGACCCAGTACTTC
>TRBD2|TRBJ2-1|TRBV7-9|-
CASSQRGLLSGYSNEQFF
TGTGCCAGCAGCCAACGGGGCCTACTTAGCGGGTATAGTAATGAGCAGTTCTTC
>-|TRBJ1-6|TRBV3-1/TRBV3-2|few
CASSQGPGNSPLHF
TGTGCCAGCAGCCAGGGGCCTGGAAATTCACCCCTCCACTTT
>TRBD1|TRBJ1-5|TRBV15|-
CATSRATGSNQPQHF
TGTGCCACCAGCAGAGCGACAGGGAGCAATCAGCCCCAGCATTTT
>TRBD1|TRBJ2-7|TRBV5-4|-
CASSLGGQGTYEQYF
TGTGCCAGCAGCTTGGGGGGACAGGGGACCTACGAGCAGTACTTC
>-|TRBJ1-4|TRBV14|-
CASSLIPGGEKLFF
TGTGCCAGCAGCCTTATCCCCGGGGGGGAAAAACTGTTTTTT
>TRBD1|TRBJ1-5|TRBV6-6|-
CASSRYPGTALYQPQHF
TGTGCCAGCAGTCGATACCCCGGGACAGCACTCTATCAGCCCCAGCATTTT
>-|TRBJ2-7|TRBV7-2|-
CASSPTGRVMGNEQYF
TGTGCCAGCAGCCCTACGGGCAGGGTGATGGGGAACGAGCAGTACTTC